Below are 9 T cell receptor beta chains sequenced from a single sample in a study of CD8 T cell repertoires and HIV-1 epitope variants. TCRdb's copy holds only in-frame clones and misses some; the assay was immunoSEQ multiplex PCR. This sample yields thousands of clones, of which about 71% are seen a single time; roughly 44% belongs to the top ten. The antigens these receptors bind are not known. The specimen was cultured CD8+ T cells derived from PBMCs. Receptor source: a male donor with HIV.

V and J are TRBV4-3 and TRBJ2-2; a weak D match, TRBD2 (6 bases). The V and J ends lost 1 base and 5 bases respectively, with 11 bases between them. The CDR3 is 15 residues long. In germline, CDR1 is LGHNA, CDR2 YSLEER. The CDR3, as DNA: TGCGCCAGCAGCCAAGGGGGGGAGGAAACCGGGGAGCTGTTTTTT. The encoded protein is CASSQGGEETGELFF.

This chain uses TRBV19 with TRBJ2-7; 10 bases align to TRBD1. Germline assignment: CDR1 LNHDA and CDR2 SQIVND (reference sequence). Trimming at V came to 3 bases and at J to 4 bases, leaving 6 bases not matched to a gene. The CDR3 runs to 15 residues. The CDR3 spells CASSMGQGSLYEQYF. Here the CDR3 DNA reads TGTGCCAGTAGTATGGGACAGGGGAGTTTGTACGAGCAGTACTTC.

The J gene is TRBJ1-1, the V gene TRBV19; no clear D. Trimming removed 5 bases at V and 8 bases at J, with 9 bases between. Germline V CDR1 and CDR2: LNHDA, SQIVND (reference sequence). The CDR3 loop spans 11 amino acids. The CDR3 spells CASSPGSEAFF. As DNA, the CDR3 is TGTGCCAGTAGTCCCGGCAGCGAAGCTTTCTTT.

The genes are TRBV13 and TRBJ2-5; D is ambiguous. Germline CDR1 PRHDT, CDR2 FYEKMQ (reference sequence). There are 13 residues in the CDR3. Trimming stripped 0 bases from V and 1 base from J, with 3 bases between. This CDR3 reads CASSLGTQETQYF. The CDR3 DNA follows: TGTGCCAGCAGCTTAGGCACCCAAGAGACCCAGTACTTC.

The rearrangement joins TRBV7-9 to TRBJ2-1, with TRBD1 matching over 9 bases. CDR3 size: 15 residues. The trim removed 4 bases at V and 3 bases at J, leaving 4 bases unmatched. Germline lookup yields CDR1 SEHNR and CDR2 FQNEAQ (reference sequence). The CDR3 DNA reads as TGTGCCAGCAGCTCCCCGGACAGGGGCTACAATGAGCAGTTCTTC. It codes for CASSSPDRGYNEQFF. Drawing the rest from reference TRBV7-9 and TRBJ2-1, the complete variable domain is DTGVSQNPRHKITKRGQNVTFRCDPISEHNRLYWYRQTLGQGPEFLTYFQNEAQLEKSRLLSDRFSAERPKGSFSTLEIQRTEQGDSAMYLCASSSPDRGYNEQFFGPGTRLTVL.

This clone was detected a few times. This sequence joins TRBV2 and TRBJ2-7; TRBD1 might be the D (6 bases). Germline values: CDR1 SNHLY, CDR2 FYNNEI. V was cut by 3 bases and J by 5 bases, with 14 bases left in between. CDR3 length equals 14 residues. The CDR3 coding sequence is TGTGCCAGCAGTGACTACGGACAGCGCGACGAGCAGTACTTC. Protein product: CASSDYGQRDEQYF.

V is TRBV9 and J is TRBJ2-2; D possibly uses TRBD1 or TRBD2 (6 bases each). Germline assignment: CDR1 SGDLS and CDR2 YYNGEE. V lost 4 bases, J lost 4 bases, and 14 bases lay in between. The CDR3 contains 15 residues. CDR3: CASSPWTAGTGELFF. The CDR3 nucleotides are TGTGCCAGCAGCCCTTGGACAGCGGGCACCGGGGAGCTGTTTTTT.

The rearrangement uses TRBV6-4 and TRBJ1-6; D not certain. V lost 2 bases, J lost 5 bases, and 4 bases lay in between. CDR1 is MRHNA and CDR2 is SNTAGT in the germline V gene. The CDR3 has 13 amino acids. The CDR3 DNA is TGTGCCAGCAGTGACGGAGATAATTCACCCCTCCACTTT. Protein sequence: CASSDGDNSPLHF.

The chain has TRBV4-1 and TRBJ1-1, with D possibly TRBD1 on 5 matching bases. V shed 0 bases and J shed 1 base, with 12 bases lying between them. The germline V gene has CDR1 MGHRA and CDR2 YSYEKL. The CDR3 is made up of 16 amino acids. The CDR3 DNA reads TGCGCCAGCAGCCAAGATGTTGGGCAGGGGAACACTGAAGCTTTCTTT. Translation: CASSQDVGQGNTEAFF.